This T cell receptor (beta chain) was recorded in a study of T cells in Graves' hyperthyroidism and ophthalmopathy. Trimming took off 6 bases at V and 1 base at J, with 16 bases between the two ends. Germline-derived CDR1 and CDR2 are KGHSH and LQKENI. The CDR3 contains 16 residues. Using RNA transcripts as the source, TCR beta CDR3 regions were amplified. First-round RT-PCR targeting the TCR CDR3 was performed with the HTBI primer set. TCRdb independently ran MiXCR on the multiplex PCR reads; one entry per CDR3 protein. The sample yields fewer than 650,000 distinct CDR3 sequences, 12% to 15% seen once. This clonotype occurred a few times.

This sequence originates from a woman aged 18-29 years with Graves' ophthalmopathy. Sequencing was carried out using blood. This rearrangement joins TRBV18 to TRBJ1-5; no firm D call. DNA of the CDR3: TGTGCCAGCTCTGCGGGGAGGGAGAGAAGCAATCAGCCCCAGCATTTT. Residues: CASSAGRERSNQPQHF.